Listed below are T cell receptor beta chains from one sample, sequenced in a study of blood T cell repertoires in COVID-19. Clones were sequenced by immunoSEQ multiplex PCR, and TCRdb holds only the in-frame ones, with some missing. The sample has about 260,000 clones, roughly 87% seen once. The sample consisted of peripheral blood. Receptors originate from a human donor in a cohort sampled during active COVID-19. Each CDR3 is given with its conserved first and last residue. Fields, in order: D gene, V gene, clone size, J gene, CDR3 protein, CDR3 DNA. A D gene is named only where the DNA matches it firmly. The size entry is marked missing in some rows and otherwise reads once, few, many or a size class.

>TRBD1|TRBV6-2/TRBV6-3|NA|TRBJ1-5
CASSWGQGGQPQHF
TGTGCCAGCAGTTGGGGACAGGGAGGCCAGCCCCAGCATTTT
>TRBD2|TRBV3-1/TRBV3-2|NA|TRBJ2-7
CASSHTATSGSFYEQYF
TGTGCCAGCAGCCACACGGCAACTAGCGGGAGCTTCTACGAGCAGTACTTC
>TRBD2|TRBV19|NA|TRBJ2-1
CASSIGAGVNEQFF
TGTGCCAGTAGTATAGGGGCGGGAGTGAATGAGCAGTTCTTC
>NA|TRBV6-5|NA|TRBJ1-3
CASFWRGSGNTIYF
TGTGCCAGTTTTTGGCGGGGTTCTGGAAACACCATATATTTT
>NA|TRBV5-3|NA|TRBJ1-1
CARSPRTRTGTEAFF
TGTGCCAGAAGCCCGCGGACAAGAACAGGGACTGAAGCTTTCTTT
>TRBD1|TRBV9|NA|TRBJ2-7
CASSRTGNYEQYF
TGTGCCAGCAGCAGGACAGGGAACTACGAGCAGTACTTC
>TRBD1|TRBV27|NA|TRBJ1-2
CASSSGGLSYGYTF
TGTGCCAGCAGTTCAGGGGGCCTCTCCTATGGCTACACCTTC
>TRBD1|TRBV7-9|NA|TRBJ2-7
CASSLERTGSYEQYF
TGTGCCAGCAGCTTAGAACGGACAGGCTCCTACGAGCAGTACTTC
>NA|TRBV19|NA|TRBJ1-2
CASSSNRVLSNNYGYTF
TGTGCCAGTAGTAGTAACAGGGTACTGTCCAATAACTATGGCTACACCTTC
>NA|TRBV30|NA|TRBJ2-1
CAWSVHSPVSGQFF
TGTGCCTGGAGTGTTCATAGTCCGGTTTCGGGACAGTTCTTC
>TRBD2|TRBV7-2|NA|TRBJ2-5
CASRLAGGWETQYF
TGTGCCAGCAGACTAGCGGGTGGTTGGGAGACCCAGTACTTC
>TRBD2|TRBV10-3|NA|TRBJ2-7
CAISLVAGVDEQYF
TGTGCCATCAGTTTGGTAGCGGGAGTGGACGAGCAGTACTTC
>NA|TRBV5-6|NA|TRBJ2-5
CASSFPGQETQYF
TGTGCCAGCAGCTTCCCAGGCCAAGAGACCCAGTACTTC
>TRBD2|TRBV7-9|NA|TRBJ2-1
CAGLTSGGENEQFF
TGTGCCGGACTTACTAGCGGGGGCGAGAATGAGCAGTTCTTC
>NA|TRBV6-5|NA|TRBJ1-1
CASSPVRELNTEAFF
TGTGCCAGCAGCCCCGTTCGGGAGTTGAACACTGAAGCTTTCTTT
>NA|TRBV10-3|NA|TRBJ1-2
CAISALGQPGEGYTF
TGTGCCATCAGTGCCCTAGGACAGCCCGGGGAGGGCTACACCTTC
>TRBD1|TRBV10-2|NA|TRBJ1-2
CASSYGQANYGYTF
TGCGCCAGCAGTTACGGACAGGCCAACTATGGCTACACCTTC
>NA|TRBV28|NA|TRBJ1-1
CASPSGRPGAFF
TGTGCCAGCCCCTCGGGTCGGCCGGGGGCTTTCTTT
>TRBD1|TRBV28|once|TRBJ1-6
CASSLGQGNSPLHF
TGTGCCAGCAGTTTGGGACAGGGTAATTCACCCCTCCACTTT
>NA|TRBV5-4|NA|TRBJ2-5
CASSFPGNRETQYF
TGTGCCAGCAGCTTCCCCGGTAACAGGGAGACCCAGTACTTC
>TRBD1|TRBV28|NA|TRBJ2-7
CASSLSTGALYEQYF
TGTGCCAGCAGTTTATCCACAGGGGCGTTATACGAGCAGTACTTC
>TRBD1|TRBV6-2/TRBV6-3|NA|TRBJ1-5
CASSYGPGQGHSQPQHF
TGTGCCAGCAGTTACGGGCCTGGACAGGGCCATAGTCAGCCCCAGCATTTT
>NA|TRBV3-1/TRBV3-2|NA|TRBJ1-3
CASSHLRGNTIYF
TGTGCCAGCAGCCACCTGAGGGGAAACACCATATATTTT
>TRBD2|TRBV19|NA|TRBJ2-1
CASSSRTSGGYNEQFF
TGTGCCAGTAGTTCTCGGACTAGCGGGGGGTACAATGAGCAGTTCTTC
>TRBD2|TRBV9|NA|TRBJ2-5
CASSAEAGGPVETQYF
TGTGCCAGCAGCGCTGAGGCGGGGGGGCCGGTAGAGACCCAGTACTTC
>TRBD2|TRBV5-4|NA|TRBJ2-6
CASAGTSGLYSGANVLTF
TGTGCCAGCGCCGGGACTAGCGGTTTATACTCTGGGGCCAACGTCCTGACTTTC
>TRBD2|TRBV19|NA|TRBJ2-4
CASSRTSGGLNIQYF
TGTGCCAGTAGCCGTACTAGCGGGGGCCTAAACATTCAGTACTTC
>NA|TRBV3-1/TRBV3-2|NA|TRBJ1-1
CASSVTGSGTEAFF
TGTGCCAGCAGCGTAACAGGGTCTGGCACTGAAGCTTTCTTT
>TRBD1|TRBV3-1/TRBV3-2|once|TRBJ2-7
CASSQYTGQSSYEQYF
TGTGCCAGCAGCCAATATACGGGACAGAGCTCCTACGAGCAGTACTTC
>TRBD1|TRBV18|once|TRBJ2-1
CAIPWGQGGRNEQFF
TGTGCCATCCCTTGGGGACAGGGAGGTCGCAATGAGCAGTTCTTC
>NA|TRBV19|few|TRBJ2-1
CASSPWPYNNEQFF
TGTGCCAGTAGCCCGTGGCCGTACAACAATGAGCAGTTCTTC
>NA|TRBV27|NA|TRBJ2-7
CASGRRGSHEQYF
TGTGCCAGCGGACGGCGGGGCTCCCACGAGCAGTACTTC
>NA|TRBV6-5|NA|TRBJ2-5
CASRPTGLSEETQYF
TGTGCCAGCAGGCCAACAGGGTTGAGTGAGGAGACCCAGTACTTC
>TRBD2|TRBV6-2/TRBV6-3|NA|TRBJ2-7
CASSYSGAYEQYF
TGTGCCAGCAGTTATAGCGGGGCCTACGAGCAGTACTTC
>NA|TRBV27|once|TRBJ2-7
CASSAPGSPGEQYF
TGTGCCAGCAGTGCCCCGGGCTCCCCGGGGGAGCAGTACTTC
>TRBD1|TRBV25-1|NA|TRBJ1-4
CASSEWGTGDEKLFF
TGTGCCAGCAGTGAGTGGGGGACAGGGGATGAAAAACTGTTTTTT
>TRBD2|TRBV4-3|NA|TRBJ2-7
CASSHSMAGGSSYEQYF
TGCGCCAGCAGCCATTCTATGGCGGGAGGGTCCTCCTACGAGCAGTACTTC
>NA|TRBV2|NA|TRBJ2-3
CASSPQQYF
TGTGCCAGCAGTCCCCAGCAGTATTTT
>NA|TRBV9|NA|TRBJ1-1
CASSVGSTTEAFF
TGTGCCAGCAGCGTAGGGTCGACAACTGAAGCTTTCTTT
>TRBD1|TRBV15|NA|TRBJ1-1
CATSRGTGVGGTEAFF
TGTGCCACCAGCAGAGGGACAGGGGTCGGGGGCACTGAAGCTTTCTTT
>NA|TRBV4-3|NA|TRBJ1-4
CASSQEGGGPNEKLFF
TGCGCCAGCAGCCAAGAGGGAGGCGGCCCTAATGAAAAACTGTTTTTT
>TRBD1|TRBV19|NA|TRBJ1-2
CASCIRDRESYTF
TGTGCCAGCTGCATCCGGGACAGGGAAAGCTACACCTTC
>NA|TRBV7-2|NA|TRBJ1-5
CASSLARGSNQPQHF
TGTGCCAGCAGCTTAGCCAGGGGTAGCAATCAGCCCCAGCATTTT
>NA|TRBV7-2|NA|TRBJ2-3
CASSSGGQPHTQYF
TGTGCCAGCAGCTCGGGCGGACAGCCCCATACGCAGTATTTT
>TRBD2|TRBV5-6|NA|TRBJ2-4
CASSLPLAGHSAIQYF
TGTGCCAGCAGCTTGCCTCTAGCGGGACATTCGGCCATTCAGTACTTC
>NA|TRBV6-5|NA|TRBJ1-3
CASSYSLRSGNTIYF
TGTGCCAGCAGTTACTCCCTCAGGTCTGGAAACACCATATATTTT
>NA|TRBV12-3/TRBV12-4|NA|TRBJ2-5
CASSLRVETQYF
TGTGCCAGCAGTTTACGAGTAGAGACCCAGTACTTC
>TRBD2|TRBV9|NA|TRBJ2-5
CASSSNGLAGGNQETQYF
TGTGCCAGCAGCTCCAATGGGCTAGCGGGAGGGAATCAAGAGACCCAGTACTTC
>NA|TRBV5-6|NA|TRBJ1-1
CASSFSSPNSGGAFF
TGTGCCAGCAGCTTCTCGTCACCGAACAGCGGGGGAGCTTTCTTT
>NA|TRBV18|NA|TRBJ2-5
CASSPGEETQYF
TGTGCCAGCTCCCCAGGGGAGGAGACCCAGTACTTC
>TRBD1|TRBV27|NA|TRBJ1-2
CASSFGFRTGSNYGYTF
TGTGCCAGCAGTTTTGGTTTCCGGACAGGGTCTAACTATGGCTACACCTTC
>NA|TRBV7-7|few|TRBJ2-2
CASGEQGAGELFF
TGTGCCAGCGGGGAACAGGGAGCCGGGGAGCTGTTTTTT
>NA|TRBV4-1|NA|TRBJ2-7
CASSQVPGAYEQYF
TGCGCCAGCAGCCAAGTGCCAGGTGCGTACGAGCAGTACTTC
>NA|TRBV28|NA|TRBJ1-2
CASSLLGRYYGYTF
TGTGCCAGCAGTTTATTGGGCAGATACTATGGCTACACCTTC